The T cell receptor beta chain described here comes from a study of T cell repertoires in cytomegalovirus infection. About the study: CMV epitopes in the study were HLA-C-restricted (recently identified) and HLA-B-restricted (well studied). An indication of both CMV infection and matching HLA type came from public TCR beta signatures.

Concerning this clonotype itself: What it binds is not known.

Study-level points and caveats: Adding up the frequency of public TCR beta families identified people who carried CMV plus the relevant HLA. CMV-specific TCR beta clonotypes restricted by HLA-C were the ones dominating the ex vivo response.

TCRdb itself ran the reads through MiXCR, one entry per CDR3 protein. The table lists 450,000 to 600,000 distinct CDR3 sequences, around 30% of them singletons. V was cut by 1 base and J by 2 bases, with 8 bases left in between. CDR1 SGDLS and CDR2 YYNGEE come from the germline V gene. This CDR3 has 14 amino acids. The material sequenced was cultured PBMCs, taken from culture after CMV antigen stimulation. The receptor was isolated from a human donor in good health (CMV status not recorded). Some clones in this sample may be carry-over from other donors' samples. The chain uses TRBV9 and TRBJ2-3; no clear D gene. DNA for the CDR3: TGTGCCAGCAGCGTAAAGGGAAACACAGATACGCAGTATTTT. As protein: CASSVKGNTDTQYF.